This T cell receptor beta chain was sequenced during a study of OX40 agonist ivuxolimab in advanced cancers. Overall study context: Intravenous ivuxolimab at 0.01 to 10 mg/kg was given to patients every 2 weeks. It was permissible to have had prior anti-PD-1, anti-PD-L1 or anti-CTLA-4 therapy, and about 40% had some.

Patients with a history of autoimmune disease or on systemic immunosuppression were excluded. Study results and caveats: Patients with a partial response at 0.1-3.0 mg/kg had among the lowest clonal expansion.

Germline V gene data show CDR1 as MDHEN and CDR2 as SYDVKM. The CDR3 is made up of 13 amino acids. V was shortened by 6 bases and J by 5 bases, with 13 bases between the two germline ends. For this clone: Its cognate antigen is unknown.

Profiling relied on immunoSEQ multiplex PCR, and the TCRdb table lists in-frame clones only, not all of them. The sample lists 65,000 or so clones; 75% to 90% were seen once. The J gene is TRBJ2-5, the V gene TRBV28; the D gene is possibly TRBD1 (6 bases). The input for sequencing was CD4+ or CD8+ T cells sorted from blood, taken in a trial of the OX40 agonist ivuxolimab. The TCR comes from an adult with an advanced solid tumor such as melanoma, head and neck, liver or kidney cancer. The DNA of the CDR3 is TGTGCCAGCAGCTGGCAGGGGATGGAGACCCAGTACTTC. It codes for CASSWQGMETQYF. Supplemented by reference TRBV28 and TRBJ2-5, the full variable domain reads DVKVTQSSRYLVKRTGEKVFLECVQDMDHENMFWYRQDPGLGLRLIYFSYDVKMKEKGDIPEGYSVSREKKERFSLILESASTNQTSMYLCASSWQGMETQYFGPGTRLLVL.